This T cell receptor (beta chain) was documented in a study of blood T cells in healthy people across ages. Study results and caveats: Nothing was known about donor CMV status, and this possibly confounded expanded clonotype changes. Unsorted PBMC input precluded a conclusive naive versus antigen-experienced comparison. There was a strong correlation between TCR beta diversity and naive T cell percentage.

J lost 7 bases, V lost 4 bases, and 2 bases had no gene match. Germline V lookup: CDR1 LGHNA, CDR2 YSLEER. This CDR3 has 14 amino acids. This clonotype was observed a handful of times. Its antigen is not known. A J-beta primer mix and a sample-barcoded 5' primer were used in a second PCR of about 7 to 11 cycles. TCRdb itself ran the 5' RACE reads through MiXCR, one entry per CDR3 protein. The sample holds around 1,800,000 distinct CDR3 sequences, roughly two fifths seen once. The TCR was taken from a human donor in good health. The sequenced sample was blood. The V and J genes are TRBV4-3 and TRBJ2-3; TRBD2 matches at 13 bases. The CDR3 coding sequence is TGCGCCAGCAGCCGGACTAGCGGGGGTAATACGCAGTATTTT. Amino acids: CASSRTSGGNTQYF.